A few counts support the clone carrying this T cell receptor beta chain. The data were obtained in a study of T-cell memory formation after mild COVID-19. TCRdb re-derived calls from the 5' RACE reads in MiXCR, one entry per CDR3 protein. Found here are hundreds of thousands of distinct CDR3 sequences, 15% to 17% of them singletons; the top ten hold less than 2.5%. The CDR3 sequence is 13 residues long. The germline V gene has CDR1 SQVTM and CDR2 ANQGSEA. The V and J ends lost 6 bases and 8 bases respectively, with 19 bases between them. Sequencing was carried out using PBMCs or a T cell subset sorted from them (not recorded which). This clonotype originated in an adult woman who had mild COVID-19 (a few samples of this study predate the infection). Cell type and time point are not known. The chain uses TRBV29-1 and TRBJ1-2; weak D call: TRBD1 (6 bases). Here the CDR3 DNA reads TGCAGCGTAGAGACAGGTGCGAGCCGAGGCTACACCTTC. Translating gives CSVETGASRGYTF.